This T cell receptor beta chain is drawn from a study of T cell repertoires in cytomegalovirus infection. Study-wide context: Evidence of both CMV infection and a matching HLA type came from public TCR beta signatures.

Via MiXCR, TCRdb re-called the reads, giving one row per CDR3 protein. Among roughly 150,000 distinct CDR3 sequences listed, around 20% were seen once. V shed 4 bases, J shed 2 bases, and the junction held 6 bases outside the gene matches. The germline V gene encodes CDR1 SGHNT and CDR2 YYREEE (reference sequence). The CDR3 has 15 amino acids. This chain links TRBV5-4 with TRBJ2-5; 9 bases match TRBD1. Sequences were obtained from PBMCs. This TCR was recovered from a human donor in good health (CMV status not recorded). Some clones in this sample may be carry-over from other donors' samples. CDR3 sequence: CASSLTGGSQETQYF. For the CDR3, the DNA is TGTGCCAGCAGCCTTACAGGGGGCAGTCAAGAGACCCAGTACTTC.